This T cell receptor (beta chain) comes out of a study of blood T cell repertoires in COVID-19. Assignments of participants to cohorts depended upon their own reported clinical history. The study recruited exposed participants who had met a COVID-19 case within 2 weeks before entry. Sequencing was performed with immunoSEQ multiplex PCR; in TCRdb, only in-frame clones are kept and a portion is missing. The repertoire has around 320,000 clones, over 90% of them found once; the top ten carry about 4%. Sequencing was done on a sample of PBMCs or T cells enriched from blood (not recorded which). The TCR was taken from a woman between 25 and 40 years old who had been exposed to COVID-19.

CDR3 protein: CASSLVTDPPLHF. CDR3 coding DNA: TGTGCCAGCAGCTTAGTAACAGATCCACCCCTCCACTTT. This rearrangement joins TRBV7-9 to TRBJ1-6; D call uncertain. V was shortened by 1 base and J by 11 bases, with 9 bases between the two germline ends. Germline loops: CDR1 SEHNR, CDR2 FQNEAQ (reference sequence). The CDR3 sequence is 13 residues long.